Below, 18 T cell receptor beta chains from the same sample are listed, as sequenced in a study of T cells expressing NK-cell markers. From the 5' RACE reads, TCRdb lists one entry per CDR3 protein and no DNA. Across some 500,000 distinct CDR3 sequences, the top ten clones capture approximately 1.5% of the sample. Sequences were obtained from blood T cells: a sorted CD56 or NKG2C T cell subset, CD4+ or CD8+ T cells, or bulk PBMC T cells (not recorded which). These TCRs come from a woman aged 50 to 60 in good health.

V gene TRBV20-1 combines with J gene TRBJ2-4; the TCRdb call, TRBD1, lacks DNA for checking. This CDR3 is built from 14 residues. Germline V gene data show CDR1 as DFQATT and CDR2 as SNEGSKA (reference sequence). CDR3 protein: CSARVNKGGNIQYF.

V and J are TRBV12-3 or TRBV12-4 and TRBJ2-5; the D gene TCRdb calls, TRBD2, cannot be checked with no DNA. The CDR3 sequence is 16 residues long. The CDR3 loop reads CASSLLAVSAQETQYF.

The chain combines TRBV27 with TRBJ2-1; as DNA is missing, the TRBD1 call by TCRdb cannot be tested. The CDR3 is 15 amino acids. Germline CDR1 reads MNHEY; CDR2 reads SMNVEV (reference sequence). The chain's CDR3 is CASSWAGQENNEQFF.

The V gene is TRBV30, the J gene TRBJ1-6; without DNA, the TCRdb call of TRBD1 cannot be checked. The germline V gene encodes CDR1 GTSNPN and CDR2 SVGIG (reference sequence). The length of the CDR3 is 13 residues. CDR3 sequence: CAWSSRGGSPLHF.

The chain is built from TRBV11-2 and TRBJ2-2; TCRdb proposes TRBD1, but this gene call is untestable without DNA. The CDR3 is 13 residues long. The germline V gene encodes CDR1 SGHAT and CDR2 FQNNGV. The CDR3: CASEGGGTGELFF.

This chain connects TRBV11-2 to TRBJ1-2; TCRdb selects TRBD1, and the lack of DNA leaves this call unchecked. CDR3 length: 13 amino acids. The germline V gene encodes CDR1 SGHAT and CDR2 FQNNGV. The CDR3 sequence: CASTGRGNYGYTF.

The chain combines TRBV14 with TRBJ1-4. This CDR3 has 13 residues. The germline V gene has CDR1 SGHDN and CDR2 FVKESK. The CDR3 here is CASSPSRAEKLFF.

The gene calls are TRBV7-8 and TRBJ2-5; TCRdb's D call, TRBD2, is unchecked because there is no DNA. The CDR3 has 17 amino acids. Per the germline V gene, CDR1 is SGHVS and CDR2 is FQNEAQ. The CDR3 reads CASSSPTSGRAKETQYF.

This chain uses TRBV2 with TRBJ2-3; checking the TCRdb D call of TRBD2 is not possible without DNA. The CDR3 has 13 amino acids. From germline, CDR1 is SNHLY and CDR2 FYNNEI. The CDR3 is CASTGGRSDTQYF.

This sequence joins TRBV7-9 and TRBJ1-1. Germline assignment: CDR1 SEHNR and CDR2 FQNEAQ (reference sequence). The CDR3 is 14 residues long. The CDR3 loop is CASREIWENTEAFF.

J is TRBJ2-4 and V is TRBV4-1. The germline V gene encodes CDR1 MGHRA and CDR2 YSYEKL. The CDR3 is made up of 14 amino acids. CDR3: CASSQGISKNIQYF.

The chain joins TRBV3-1 to TRBJ2-1; TCRdb names TRBD2, which stays unverified in the absence of DNA. From germline, CDR1 is LGHDT and CDR2 YNNKEL (reference sequence). There are 16 residues in the CDR3. CDR3 sequence reads: CASSPQGSGSLDEQFF.

The rearrangement joins TRBV4-1 to TRBJ1-5; TCRdb outputs TRBD1, but without DNA this stays unchecked. The CDR3 consists of 15 residues. Germline V gives CDR1 MGHRA, CDR2 YSYEKL. The chain's CDR3 is CASSRTRGPGQPQHF.

V usage is TRBV7-9 and J usage is TRBJ2-4. This CDR3 is 16 amino acids long. Germline-derived CDR1 and CDR2 are SEHNR and FQNEAQ (reference sequence). The CDR3: CASSLGPKGTKNIQYF.

V and J are TRBV27 and TRBJ2-5; TCRdb's assignment of TRBD1 cannot be checked, as there is no DNA. CDR1 and CDR2 (germline): MNHEY, SMNVEV (reference sequence). The CDR3 spans 14 residues. This CDR3 reads CASTDPTEQETQYF.

The chain combines TRBV25-1 with TRBJ2-2. This CDR3 spans 11 amino acids. Germline assignment: CDR1 MGHDK and CDR2 SYGVNS. This CDR3 reads CASSGPGELFF.

V usage is TRBV5-5 and J usage is TRBJ1-1. Germline CDR1 and CDR2: SGHKS and YYEKEE (reference sequence). This CDR3 has 14 amino acids. This CDR3 reads CASRRDYGHTEAFF.

The chain has TRBV4-1 and TRBJ1-2. Germline loops: CDR1 MGHRA, CDR2 YSYEKL. This CDR3 contains 13 residues. CDR3 region: CASSQVAGYGYTF.